Described below is a single TCR beta chain sequence and its context. Its cognate antigen is unknown. An end of the junction does not agree with germline; a read error may underlie this. Profiling relied on immunoSEQ multiplex PCR, and the TCRdb table lists in-frame clones only, not all of them. In the table there are 30,000 to 40,000 clones, 75% to 95% of which are singletons. This entry comes from a study of monozygotic twins with cystic fibrosis. Looking at the study overall: Library input was 2.5 to 3.5 micrograms of fragmented DNA, with approximately 16 PCR cycles. Whole-study findings and limits: In 13 of 16 pairs, V gene usage was closest to the co-twin's. Unrelated CF individuals shared fewer identical clonotypes than monozygotic CF twins.

The germline V gene has CDR1 SSHAT and CDR2 FNYEAQ (reference sequence). CDR3 length equals 14 residues. The J gene is TRBJ2-2, the V gene TRBV7-7, with 9 bases lining up with TRBD2. This TCR came from a boy younger than 10 with cystic fibrosis. Material: blood. CDR3 DNA sequence: TGTGCTAGCACCGAAGCGGGGGGCACCGGGGAGCTGTTTTTT. Translating gives CASTEAGGTGELFF.